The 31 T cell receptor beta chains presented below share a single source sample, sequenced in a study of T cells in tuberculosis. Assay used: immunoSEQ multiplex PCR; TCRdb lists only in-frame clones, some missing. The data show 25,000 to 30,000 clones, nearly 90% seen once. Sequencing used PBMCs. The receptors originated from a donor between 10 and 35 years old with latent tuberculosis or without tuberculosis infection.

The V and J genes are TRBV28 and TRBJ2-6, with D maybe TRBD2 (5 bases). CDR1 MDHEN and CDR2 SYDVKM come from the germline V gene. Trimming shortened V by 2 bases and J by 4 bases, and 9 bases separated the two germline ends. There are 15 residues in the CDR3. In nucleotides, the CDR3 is TGTGCCAGCAGTTTAGTTCGAGGGGGGGCCAACGTCCTGACTTTC. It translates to CASSLVRGGANVLTF.

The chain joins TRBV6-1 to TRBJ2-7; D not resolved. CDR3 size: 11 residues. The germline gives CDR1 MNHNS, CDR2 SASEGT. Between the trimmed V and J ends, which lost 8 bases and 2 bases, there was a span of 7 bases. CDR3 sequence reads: CASSIPYEQYF. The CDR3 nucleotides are TGTGCCAGCTCTATTCCCTACGAGCAGTACTTC.

In nucleotides, the CDR3 is TGTGCCAGCAGTTCTCCGGGTCGCAGGGCTAGCACAGATACGCAGTATTTT. This encodes CASSSPGRRASTDTQYF. The chain uses TRBV28 and TRBJ2-3; tentatively, D is TRBD1 (5 bases). The CDR3 covers 17 residues. Germline V gene data show CDR1 as MDHEN and CDR2 as SYDVKM. Trimming removed 4 bases from V and 0 bases from J, with 17 bases in between.

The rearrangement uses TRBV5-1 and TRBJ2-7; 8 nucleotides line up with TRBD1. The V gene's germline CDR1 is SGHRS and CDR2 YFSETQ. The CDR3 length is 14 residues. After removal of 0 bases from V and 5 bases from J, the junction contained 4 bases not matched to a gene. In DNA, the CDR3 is TGCGCCAGCAGCTTGGGACAGGGGCCTGACGAGCAGTACTTC. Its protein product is CASSLGQGPDEQYF.

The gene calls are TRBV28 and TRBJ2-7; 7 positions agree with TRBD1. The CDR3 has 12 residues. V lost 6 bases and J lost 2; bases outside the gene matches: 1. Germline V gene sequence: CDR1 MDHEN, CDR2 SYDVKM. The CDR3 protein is CASRQGAYEQYF. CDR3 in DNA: TGTGCCAGCAGGCAGGGGGCCTACGAGCAGTACTTC.

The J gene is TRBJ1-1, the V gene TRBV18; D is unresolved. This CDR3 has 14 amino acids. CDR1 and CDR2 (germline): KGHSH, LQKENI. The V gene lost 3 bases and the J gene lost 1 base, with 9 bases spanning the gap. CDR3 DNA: TGTGCCAGCTCACCCCGCATAGAGAACACTGAAGCTTTCTTT. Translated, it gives CASSPRIENTEAFF. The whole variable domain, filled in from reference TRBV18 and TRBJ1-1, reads NAGVMQNPRHLVRRRGQEARLRCSPMKGHSHVYWYRQLPEEGLKFMVYLQKENIIDESGMPKERFSAEFPKEGPSILRIQQVVRGDSAAYFCASSPRIENTEAFFGQGTRLTVV.

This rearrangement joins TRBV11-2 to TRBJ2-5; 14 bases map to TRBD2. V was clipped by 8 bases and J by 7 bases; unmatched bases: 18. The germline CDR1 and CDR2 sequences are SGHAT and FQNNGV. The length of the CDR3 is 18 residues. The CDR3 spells CASRSLTGTSGGLGTQYF. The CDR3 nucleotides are TGTGCCAGCCGATCTTTAACCGGGACTAGCGGGGGCCTCGGGACCCAGTACTTC. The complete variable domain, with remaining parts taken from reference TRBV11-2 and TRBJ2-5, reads EAGVAQSPRYKIIEKRQSVAFWCNPISGHATLYWYQQILGQGPKLLIQFQNNGVVDDSQLPKDRFSAERLKGVDSTLKIQPAKLEDSAVYLCASRSLTGTSGGLGTQYFGPGTRLLVL.

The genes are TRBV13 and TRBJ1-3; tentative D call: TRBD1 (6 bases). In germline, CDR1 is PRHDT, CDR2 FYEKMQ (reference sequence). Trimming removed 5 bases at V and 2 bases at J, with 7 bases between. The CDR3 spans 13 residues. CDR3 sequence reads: CASSRGTGNTIYF. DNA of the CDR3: TGTGCCAGCAGCAGGGGGACTGGAAACACCATATATTTT.

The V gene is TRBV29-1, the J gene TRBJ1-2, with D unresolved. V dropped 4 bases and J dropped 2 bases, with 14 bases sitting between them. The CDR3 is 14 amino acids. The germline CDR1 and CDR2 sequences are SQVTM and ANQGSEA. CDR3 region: CSVAPRIANYGYTF. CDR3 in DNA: TGCAGCGTTGCTCCGAGGATAGCCAACTATGGCTACACCTTC. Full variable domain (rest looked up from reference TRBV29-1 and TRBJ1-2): SAVISQKPSRDICQRGTSLTIQCQVDSQVTMMFWYRQQPGQSLTLIATANQGSEATYESGFVIDKFPISRPNLTFSTLTVSNMSPEDSSIYLCSVAPRIANYGYTFGSGTRLTVV.

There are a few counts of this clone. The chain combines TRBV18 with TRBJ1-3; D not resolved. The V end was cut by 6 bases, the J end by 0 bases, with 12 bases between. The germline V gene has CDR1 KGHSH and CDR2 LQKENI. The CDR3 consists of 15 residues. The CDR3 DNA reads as TGTGCCAGCTCGTCGCTCGGGGACTCTGGAAACACCATATATTTT. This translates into CASSSLGDSGNTIYF.

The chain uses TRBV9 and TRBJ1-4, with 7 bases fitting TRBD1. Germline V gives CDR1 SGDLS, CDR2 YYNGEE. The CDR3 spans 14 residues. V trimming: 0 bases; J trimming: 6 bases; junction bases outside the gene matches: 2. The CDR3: CASSVGGGDEKLFF. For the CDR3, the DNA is TGTGCCAGCAGCGTAGGAGGGGGCGATGAAAAACTGTTTTTT. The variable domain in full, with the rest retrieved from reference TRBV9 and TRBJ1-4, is DSGVTQTPKHLITATGQRVTLRCSPRSGDLSVYWYQQSLDQGLQFLIQYYNGEERAKGNILERFSAQQFPDLHSELNLSSLELGDSALYFCASSVGGGDEKLFFGSGTQLSVL.

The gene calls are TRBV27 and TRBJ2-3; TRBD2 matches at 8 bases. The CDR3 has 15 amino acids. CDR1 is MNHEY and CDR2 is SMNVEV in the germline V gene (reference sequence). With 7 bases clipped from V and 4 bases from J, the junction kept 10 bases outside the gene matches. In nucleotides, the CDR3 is TGTGCCAGCATGATCGGGAGCGGGGGTCCAGATACGCAGTATTTT. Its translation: CASMIGSGGPDTQYF.

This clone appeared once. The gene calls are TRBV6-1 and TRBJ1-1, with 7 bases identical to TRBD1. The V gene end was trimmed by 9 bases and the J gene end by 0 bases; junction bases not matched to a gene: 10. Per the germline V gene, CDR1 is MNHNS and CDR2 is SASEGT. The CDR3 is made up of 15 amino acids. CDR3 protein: CASVRGPGMNTEAFF. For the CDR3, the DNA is TGTGCCAGTGTAAGGGGGCCGGGGATGAACACTGAAGCTTTCTTT.

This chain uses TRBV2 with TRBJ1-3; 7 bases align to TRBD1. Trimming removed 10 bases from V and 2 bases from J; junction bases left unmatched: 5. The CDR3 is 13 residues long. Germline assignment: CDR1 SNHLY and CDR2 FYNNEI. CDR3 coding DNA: TGTGCCACTAGAACAGGGGCTGGAAACACCATATATTTT. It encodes CATRTGAGNTIYF.

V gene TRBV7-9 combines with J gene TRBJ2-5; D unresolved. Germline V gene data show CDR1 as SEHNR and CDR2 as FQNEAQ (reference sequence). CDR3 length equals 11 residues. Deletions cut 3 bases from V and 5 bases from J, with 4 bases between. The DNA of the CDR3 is TGTGCCAGCAGCTTCCAGGAGACCCAGTACTTC. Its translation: CASSFQETQYF.

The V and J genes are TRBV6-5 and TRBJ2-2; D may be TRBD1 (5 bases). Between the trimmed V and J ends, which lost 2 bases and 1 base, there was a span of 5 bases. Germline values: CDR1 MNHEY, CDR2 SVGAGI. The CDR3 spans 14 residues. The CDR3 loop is CASSYQGNTGELFF. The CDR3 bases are TGTGCCAGCAGTTACCAGGGGAACACCGGGGAGCTGTTTTTT.

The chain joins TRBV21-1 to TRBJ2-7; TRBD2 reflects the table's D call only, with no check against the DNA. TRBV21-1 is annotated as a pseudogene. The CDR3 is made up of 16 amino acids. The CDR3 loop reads CASSKGTSGGPYEQYF. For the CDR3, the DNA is TGTGCCAGCAGCAAAGGCACTAGCGGGGGGCCTTACGAGCAGTACTTC.

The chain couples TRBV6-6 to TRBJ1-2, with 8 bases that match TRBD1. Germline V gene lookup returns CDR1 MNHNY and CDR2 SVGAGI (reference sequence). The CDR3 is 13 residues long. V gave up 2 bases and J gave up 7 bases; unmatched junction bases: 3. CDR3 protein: CASSYRGQVGYTF. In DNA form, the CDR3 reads TGTGCCAGCAGTTACAGGGGACAGGTTGGCTACACCTTC.

CDR3: CASRPRGAGGVLGETQYF. DNA of the CDR3: TGTGCCAGCAGACCGCGGGGGGCCGGGGGGGTATTAGGAGAGACCCAGTACTTC. The rearrangement links TRBV27 to TRBJ2-5, with 8 bases identical to TRBD2. V gave up 6 bases and J gave up 4 bases; unmatched junction bases: 19. CDR1 and CDR2 from the germline V gene are MNHEY and SMNVEV (reference sequence). The CDR3 runs to 18 residues.

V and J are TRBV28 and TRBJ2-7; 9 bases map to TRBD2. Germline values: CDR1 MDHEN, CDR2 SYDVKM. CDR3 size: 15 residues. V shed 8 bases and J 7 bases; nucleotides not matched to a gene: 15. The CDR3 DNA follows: TGTGCCAGCCGCTATCGGGAGCGGGGGGTGTGGGAGCAGTACTTC. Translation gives CASRYRERGVWEQYF.

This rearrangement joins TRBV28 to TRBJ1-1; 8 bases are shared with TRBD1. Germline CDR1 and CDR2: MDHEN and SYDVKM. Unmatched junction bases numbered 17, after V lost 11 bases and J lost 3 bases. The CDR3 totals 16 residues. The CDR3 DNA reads TGTGCCGGGGGCCCGGGACAGGATTTGTCGGACACTGAAGCTTTCTTT. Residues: CAGGPGQDLSDTEAFF.

CDR3 region: CASDRQGSSGNTIYF. As DNA, the CDR3 is TGTGCCAGCGACCGACAGGGGTCCTCTGGAAACACCATATATTTT. The chain carries TRBV7-9 and TRBJ1-3; 8 bases align to TRBD1. From germline, CDR1 is SEHNR and CDR2 FQNEAQ (reference sequence). V was pared by 8 bases and J by 0 bases, with 6 bases of the junction left unmatched. This CDR3 region has 15 residues.

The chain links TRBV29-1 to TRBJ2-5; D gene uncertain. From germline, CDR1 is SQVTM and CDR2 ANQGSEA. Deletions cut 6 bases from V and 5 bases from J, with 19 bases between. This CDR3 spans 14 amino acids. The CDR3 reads CSVVDTLLGETQYF. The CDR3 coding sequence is TGCAGCGTCGTTGACACGCTCCTTGGGGAGACCCAGTACTTC.

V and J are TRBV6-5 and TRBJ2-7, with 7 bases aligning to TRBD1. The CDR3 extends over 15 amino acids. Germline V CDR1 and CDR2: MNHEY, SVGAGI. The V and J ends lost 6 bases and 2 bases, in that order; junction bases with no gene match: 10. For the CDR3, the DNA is TGTGCCAGCAGCCCCCGGGGACAGAGGGCCTACGAGCAGTACTTC. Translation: CASSPRGQRAYEQYF.

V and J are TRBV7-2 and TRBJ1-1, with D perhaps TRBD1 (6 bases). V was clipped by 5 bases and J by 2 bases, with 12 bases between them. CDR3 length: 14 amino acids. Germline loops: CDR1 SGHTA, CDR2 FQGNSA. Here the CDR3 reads CASSPGGANTEAFF. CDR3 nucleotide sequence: TGTGCCAGCAGCCCCGGGGGGGCTAACACTGAAGCTTTCTTT.

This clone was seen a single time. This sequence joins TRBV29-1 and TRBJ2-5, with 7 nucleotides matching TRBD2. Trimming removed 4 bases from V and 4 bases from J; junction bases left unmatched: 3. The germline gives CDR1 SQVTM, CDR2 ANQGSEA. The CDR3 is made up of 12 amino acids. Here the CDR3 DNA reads TGCAGCGTTGTGGGGAGGGGAGAGACCCAGTACTTC. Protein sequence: CSVVGRGETQYF.

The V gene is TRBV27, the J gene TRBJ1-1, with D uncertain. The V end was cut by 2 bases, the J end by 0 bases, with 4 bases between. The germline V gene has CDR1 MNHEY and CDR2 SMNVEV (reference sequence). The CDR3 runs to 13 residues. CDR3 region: CASSLTLNTEAFF. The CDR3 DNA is TGTGCCAGCAGTTTAACACTGAACACTGAAGCTTTCTTT.

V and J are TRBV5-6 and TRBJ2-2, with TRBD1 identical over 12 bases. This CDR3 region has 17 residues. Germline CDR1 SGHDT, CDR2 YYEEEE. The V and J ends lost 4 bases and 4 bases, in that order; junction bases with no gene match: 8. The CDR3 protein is CASSPVGTGGSTGELFF. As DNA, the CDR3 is TGTGCCAGCAGCCCCGTAGGGACAGGGGGCTCCACCGGGGAGCTGTTTTTT.

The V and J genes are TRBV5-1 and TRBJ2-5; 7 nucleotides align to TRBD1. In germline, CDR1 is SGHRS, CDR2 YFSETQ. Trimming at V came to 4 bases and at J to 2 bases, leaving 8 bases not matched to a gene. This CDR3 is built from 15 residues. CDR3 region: CASSRGSTGQETQYF. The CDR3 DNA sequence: TGCGCCAGCAGCAGGGGATCGACAGGGCAAGAGACCCAGTACTTC.

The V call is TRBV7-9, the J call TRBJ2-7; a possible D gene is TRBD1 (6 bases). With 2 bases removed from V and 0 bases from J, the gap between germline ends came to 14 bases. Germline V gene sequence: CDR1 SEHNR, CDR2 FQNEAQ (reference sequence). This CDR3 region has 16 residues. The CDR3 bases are TGTGCCAGCAGCTTAAGTTCGGGACATAACTCCTACGAGCAGTACTTC. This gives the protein CASSLSSGHNSYEQYF.

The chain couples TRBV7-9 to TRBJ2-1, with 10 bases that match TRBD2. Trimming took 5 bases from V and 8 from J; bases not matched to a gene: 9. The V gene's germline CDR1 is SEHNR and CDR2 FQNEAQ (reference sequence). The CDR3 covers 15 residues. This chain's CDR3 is CASSGSGGAVDEQFF. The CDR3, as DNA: TGTGCCAGCAGCGGAAGCGGGGGGGCCGTCGATGAGCAGTTCTTC.